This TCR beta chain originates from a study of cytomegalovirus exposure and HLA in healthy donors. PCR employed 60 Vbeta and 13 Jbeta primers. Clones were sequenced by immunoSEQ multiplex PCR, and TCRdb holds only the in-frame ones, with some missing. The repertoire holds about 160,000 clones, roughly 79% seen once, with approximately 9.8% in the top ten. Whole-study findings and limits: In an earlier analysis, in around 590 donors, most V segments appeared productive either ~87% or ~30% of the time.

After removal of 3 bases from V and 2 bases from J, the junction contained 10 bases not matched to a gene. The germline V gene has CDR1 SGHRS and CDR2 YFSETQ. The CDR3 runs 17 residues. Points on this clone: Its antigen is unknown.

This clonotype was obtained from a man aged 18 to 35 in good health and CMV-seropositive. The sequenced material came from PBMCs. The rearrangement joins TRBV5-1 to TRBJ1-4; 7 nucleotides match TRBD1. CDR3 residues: CASSSRGGVGTNEKLFF. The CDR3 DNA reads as TGCGCCAGCAGCTCCCGAGGGGGCGTCGGGACTAATGAAAAACTGTTTTTT.